The TCR beta chain under discussion was sequenced for a study of cytomegalovirus exposure and HLA in healthy donors. This clone was observed once. The PCR ran on 60 Vbeta and 13 Jbeta primers. Repertoires were generated with immunoSEQ multiplex PCR, while TCRdb's copy carries only in-frame clones and drops some. The sample records about 82,000 clones, around 77% being singletons. The germline CDR1 and CDR2 sequences are MGHRA and YSYEKL. The V gene lost 1 base and the J gene lost 4 bases, with 16 bases spanning the gap. The CDR3 covers 16 residues. The sequenced material came from PBMCs. This TCR was sampled from a man aged 45-60 years in good health and CMV-seronegative. This chain joins TRBV4-1 and TRBJ2-5; tentatively, D is TRBD2 (6 bases). This CDR3 is CASSQGLGTGGETQYF. DNA of the CDR3: TGCGCCAGCAGCCAAGGGCTAGGGACTGGAGGAGAGACCCAGTACTTC.